Described below is a single T cell receptor (beta chain) sequence and its context. The antigen is unknown. The sample originates from a study of cytomegalovirus exposure and HLA in healthy donors. On the study more broadly: Membership in the Caucasian-associated ancestry cluster was found for 81% of 300 to 400 genotyped donors.

Points from the study as a whole: Certain indistinguishable V segments, among them TRBV6-2 and TRBV6-3, were excluded. In vitro confirmation showed three CMV-associated chains to be CMV antigen specific. Accurate prediction of HLA-A and HLA-B alleles (for most subjects) was reportedly achieved from TCR beta sequences.

The primer mix had 60 Vbeta and 13 Jbeta primers. The protocol was immunoSEQ multiplex PCR, while the TCRdb copy is restricted to in-frame clones and leaves out a portion. The data contain under 200,000 clones, around 84% of them singletons. CDR3 length: 14 residues. V lost 3 bases to trimming and J lost 10 bases, with 18 bases between them. In germline, CDR1 is SGHTA, CDR2 FQGNSA. The J gene is TRBJ1-1, the V gene TRBV7-2, with a possible D match to TRBD1 (6 bases). Sample: PBMCs. This TCR was recovered from a woman aged 40 to 50 in good health and CMV-seronegative. The CDR3 DNA sequence: TGTGCCAGCAGCTTGGACACCTGGACAGCAGGAGCTTTCTTT. Its protein is CASSLDTWTAGAFF.